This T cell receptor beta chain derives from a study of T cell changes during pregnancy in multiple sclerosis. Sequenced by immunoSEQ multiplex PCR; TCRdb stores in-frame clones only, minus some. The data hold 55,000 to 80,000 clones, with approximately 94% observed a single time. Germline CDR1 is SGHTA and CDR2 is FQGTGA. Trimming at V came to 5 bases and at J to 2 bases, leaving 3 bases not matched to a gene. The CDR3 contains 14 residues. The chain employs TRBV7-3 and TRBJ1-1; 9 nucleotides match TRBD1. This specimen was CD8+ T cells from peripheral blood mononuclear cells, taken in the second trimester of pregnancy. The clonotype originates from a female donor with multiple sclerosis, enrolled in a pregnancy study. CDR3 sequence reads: CASSPTGGNTEAFF. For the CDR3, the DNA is TGTGCCAGCAGCCCCACAGGGGGCAACACTGAAGCTTTCTTT.